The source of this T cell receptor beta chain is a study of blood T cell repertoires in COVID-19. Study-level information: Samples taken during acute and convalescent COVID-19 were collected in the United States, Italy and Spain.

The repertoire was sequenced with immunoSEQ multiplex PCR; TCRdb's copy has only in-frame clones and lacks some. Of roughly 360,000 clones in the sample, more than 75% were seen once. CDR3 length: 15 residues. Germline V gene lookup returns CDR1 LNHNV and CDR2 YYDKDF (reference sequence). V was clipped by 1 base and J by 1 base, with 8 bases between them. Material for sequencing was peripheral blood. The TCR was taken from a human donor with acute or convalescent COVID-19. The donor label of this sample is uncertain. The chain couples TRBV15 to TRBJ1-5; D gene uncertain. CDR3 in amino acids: CATSRGDPSNQPQHF. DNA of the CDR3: TGTGCCACCAGCAGAGGAGATCCGAGCAATCAGCCCCAGCATTTT.